The 6 T cell receptor beta chains below all came from one sample that was sequenced in a study of blood T cell repertoires in COVID-19. Some clones are missing from TCRdb's copy, which holds only in-frame ones; the method was immunoSEQ multiplex PCR. The table lists approximately 400,000 clones, around 89% of them singletons. Sequences were obtained from peripheral blood. The receptors shown here come from a woman aged 45-60 years with COVID-19, enrolled during active disease.

The chain joins TRBV10-1 to TRBJ2-3, with TRBD1 identical over 8 bases. The CDR3 runs to 17 residues. CDR1 WNHNN and CDR2 SYGVQD come from the germline V gene (reference sequence). With V trimmed by 2 bases and J by 1 base, 8 bases remained unmatched. In nucleotides, the CDR3 is TGCGCCAGCAGTGAGGACAGGGGCAGGTCAGGCACAGATACGCAGTATTTT. Encoded protein: CASSEDRGRSGTDTQYF.

The rearrangement joins TRBV28 to TRBJ2-2, with 8 bases matching TRBD1. The germline gives CDR1 MDHEN, CDR2 SYDVKM. V shed 6 bases and J 2 bases; nucleotides not matched to a gene: 11. This CDR3 contains 17 residues. The CDR3 loop reads CASRNPRDRFNTGELFF. CDR3 nucleotide sequence: TGTGCCAGCAGAAATCCCCGGGACAGGTTCAACACCGGGGAGCTGTTTTTT.

The chain is built from TRBV5-1 and TRBJ2-5; TRBD1 aligns across 8 bases. The CDR3 is 16 amino acids. In germline, CDR1 is SGHRS, CDR2 YFSETQ. J gave up 5 bases and V 2 bases, and 11 bases lay outside the gene matches. In DNA form, the CDR3 reads TGCGCCAGCAGCTTCACTGTCCGGACAGGGAAGGAGACCCAGTACTTC. Translated: CASSFTVRTGKETQYF.

The chain carries TRBV4-2 and TRBJ2-5; TRBD2 agrees at 7 bases. The CDR3 length is 15 residues. CDR1 and CDR2 (germline): LGHNA, YNFKEQ. V trimming: 3 bases; J trimming: 5 bases; junction bases outside the gene matches: 9. The DNA of the CDR3 is TGTGCCAGCAGCCACCAAGCGGGGCAACGGGAGACCCAGTACTTC. Translating gives CASSHQAGQRETQYF.

This clone was seen a few times. This chain uses TRBV5-6 with TRBJ1-6; a weak D match, TRBD1 (6 bases). The CDR3 length is 14 residues. Germline V gene sequence: CDR1 SGHDT, CDR2 YYEEEE. Trimming pared 2 bases from V and 7 bases from J, leaving 10 bases between. Here the CDR3 reads CASSFSQGNSPLHF. DNA of the CDR3: TGTGCCAGCAGCTTTAGCCAGGGGAATTCACCCCTCCACTTT.

This clone turned up a few times. This rearrangement joins TRBV10-2 to TRBJ1-5, with TRBD1 identical over 7 bases. The V gene end was trimmed by 7 bases and the J gene end by 5 bases; junction bases not matched to a gene: 5. CDR3 size: 13 residues. The germline CDR1 and CDR2 sequences are WSHSY and SAAADI. In DNA, the CDR3 is TGCGCCAGCACGGGCAGGGGGGATCAGCCCCAGCATTTT. Its translation is CASTGRGDQPQHF.